These 25 T cell receptor beta chains were all obtained from the same sample, sequenced in a study of a mutant IDH1 vaccine in newly diagnosed glioma. Their antigen targets remain unknown. Sequenced by immunoSEQ multiplex PCR; TCRdb stores in-frame clones only, minus some. The table records tens of thousands of clones, around 78% of them present only once. Described time point: week 35, safety follow-up. Each dose delivered 300 ug of mutant IDH1 20-mer peptide subcutaneously with imiquimod. Material: PBMCs, obtained from a glioma patient whose treatment included an IDH1 peptide vaccine. The source is a man between 35 and 55 years old with glioma.

This clone was found a few times. The genes are TRBV5-4 and TRBJ1-1, with unresolved D. The CDR3 extends over 13 amino acids. The germline V gene has CDR1 SGHNT and CDR2 YYREEE (reference sequence). The germline V and J ends were trimmed by 3 bases and 3 bases, with 9 bases remaining between them. CDR3 in amino acids: CASSSSGYTEAFF. CDR3 nucleotide sequence: TGTGCCAGCAGCTCCTCAGGTTACACTGAAGCTTTCTTT.

This chain joins TRBV7-2 and TRBJ1-2; D is unclear. V was trimmed by 1 base and J by 4 bases, leaving 13 bases between them. CDR3 length: 15 amino acids. Germline V gene data show CDR1 as SGHTA and CDR2 as FQGNSA. The CDR3 region has the DNA TGTGCCAGCAGCTTAGATGGCGGCAGCTCCTATGGCTACACCTTC. The encoded protein is CASSLDGGSSYGYTF.

The genes are TRBV6-5 and TRBJ2-7, with 8 bases lining up with TRBD2. From germline, CDR1 is MNHEY and CDR2 SVGAGI. After removal of 6 bases from V and 6 bases from J, the junction contained 10 bases not matched to a gene. The CDR3 is 14 residues long. The CDR3 DNA follows: TGTGCCAGCAGGTTCCTCCACGGGGGGGGCGAGCAGTACGTC. Its translation: CASRFLHGGGEQYV.

This chain joins TRBV6-5 and TRBJ1-2; maybe TRBD1 (6 bases). CDR1 and CDR2 (germline): MNHEY, SVGAGI. The V gene lost 6 bases and the J gene lost 10 bases, with 9 bases spanning the gap. This CDR3 region has 10 residues. CDR3 amino acids: CASRDRLYTF. The CDR3 region has the DNA TGTGCCAGCAGGGACAGACTCTACACCTTC.

This clone was detected only once. The rearrangement joins TRBV5-1 to TRBJ1-4; D may be TRBD1 (6 bases). The V gene's germline CDR1 is SGHRS and CDR2 YFSETQ. V lost 3 bases to trimming and J lost 5 bases, with 17 bases between them. This CDR3 is 16 amino acids long. This chain's CDR3 is CASSWGLVAGNEKLFF. The CDR3 DNA follows: TGCGCCAGCAGCTGGGGGCTAGTGGCCGGGAATGAAAAACTGTTTTTT.

The J gene is TRBJ2-1, the V gene TRBV2; 13 nucleotides line up with TRBD2. Germline assignment: CDR1 SNHLY and CDR2 FYNNEI. With V trimmed by 5 bases and J by 4 bases, 2 bases remained unmatched. This CDR3 is built from 15 residues. The CDR3 sequence is CASSKGLAGYNEQFF. CDR3 sequence (DNA): TGTGCCAGCAGTAAGGGACTAGCGGGGTACAATGAGCAGTTCTTC.

The chain uses TRBV7-2 and TRBJ2-5; D is unclear. From germline, CDR1 is SGHTA and CDR2 FQGNSA. This CDR3 comprises 12 residues. Trimming pared 4 bases from V and 5 bases from J, leaving 8 bases between. CDR3 sequence: CASSYTRETQYF. As DNA, the CDR3 is TGTGCCAGCAGCTATACCAGGGAGACCCAGTACTTC.

As regards this clone: Sequence at one end of the junction differs from germline and may be a read error. The same CDR3 arises from other DNA sequences in this sample as well. The chain is built from TRBV7-2 and TRBJ2-7; no clear D gene. CDR3 length: 16 residues. Germline assignment: CDR1 SGHTA and CDR2 FQGNSA. The CDR3 reads CASSFSHSSPLLEQYF. CDR3 nucleotide sequence: TGTGCCAGCAGCTTTTCACACAGCTCCCCGCTCCTCGAGCAGTACTTT.

This clone came up once. CDR3 loop: CASSRDGSSTDTQYF. The CDR3 region has the DNA TGTGCCAGCAGCCGGGACGGTTCTAGCACAGATACGCAGTATTTT. The V and J genes are TRBV6-5 and TRBJ2-3; the D gene could be TRBD1 or TRBD2 (5 bases each). Germline lookup yields CDR1 MNHEY and CDR2 SVGAGI. Between the trimmed V and J ends, which lost 6 bases and 0 bases, there was a span of 13 bases. There are 15 residues in the CDR3.

The gene calls are TRBV21-1 and TRBJ1-5. TRBV21-1 is a pseudogene locus. The CDR3 contains 14 residues. CDR3 region: CASSPRGYAQPQHF. The CDR3 DNA reads TGTGCCAGCAGCCCGAGGGGATACGCTCAGCCCCAGCATTTT.

This chain uses TRBV9 with TRBJ1-2; D is undetermined. V dropped 3 bases and J dropped 8 bases, with 11 bases sitting between them. Germline V CDR1 and CDR2: SGDLS, YYNGEE. This CDR3 comprises 12 residues. The CDR3 region is CASSGWASGYTF. The CDR3 DNA is TGTGCCAGCAGCGGGTGGGCGAGCGGCTACACCTTC. The entire variable domain, with the rest obtained from reference TRBV9 and TRBJ1-2, is as follows: DSGVTQTPKHLITATGQRVTLRCSPRSGDLSVYWYQQSLDQGLQFLIQYYNGEERAKGNILERFSAQQFPDLHSELNLSSLELGDSALYFCASSGWASGYTFGSGTRLTVV.

The J gene is TRBJ2-5, the V gene TRBV30; TRBD1 aligns across 11 bases. CDR1 and CDR2 from the germline V gene are GTSNPN and SVGIG (reference sequence). The CDR3 is 14 amino acids. V lost 4 bases, J lost 5 bases, and 6 bases stayed unmatched. The CDR3: CAWNGQGAWETQYF. The CDR3 DNA follows: TGTGCCTGGAATGGACAGGGGGCTTGGGAGACCCAGTACTTC.

V is TRBV5-1 and J is TRBJ2-7; D is ambiguous. Per germline, CDR1 SGHRS and CDR2 YFSETQ. Trimming stripped 4 bases from V and 3 bases from J, with 20 bases between. The CDR3 runs 16 residues. In nucleotides, the CDR3 is TGCGCCAGCAGCCTTCGGCCCCGCGAGGTTGGCTACGAGCAGTACTTC. Translating it yields CASSLRPREVGYEQYF.

The chain combines TRBV18 with TRBJ2-3; D not resolved. Per the germline V gene, CDR1 is KGHSH and CDR2 is LQKENI. The CDR3 sequence is 16 residues long. V lost 2 bases and J 0 bases, leaving 12 bases between the germline ends. CDR3 DNA: TGTGCCAGCTCACCATGGTTGTATACTAGCACAGATACGCAGTATTTT. Protein sequence: CASSPWLYTSTDTQYF.

This chain links TRBV28 with TRBJ1-5, with D possibly matching TRBD1 (5 bases). Germline CDR1 and CDR2: MDHEN and SYDVKM. The CDR3 covers 17 residues. V lost 5 bases and J lost 0, with 17 bases in between. The CDR3 coding sequence is TGTGCCAGCAGTCCCTCCGGGACGGGGGATAGCAATCAGCCCCAGCATTTT. It codes for CASSPSGTGDSNQPQHF.

CDR3 in DNA: TGTGCCAGTAGTATAGACGGTCCGGGGACTGAAGCTTTCTTT. Translation gives CASSIDGPGTEAFF. This chain uses TRBV19 with TRBJ1-1; unclear D gene. This CDR3 has 14 amino acids. Between the trimmed V and J ends, which lost 0 bases and 5 bases, there was a span of 10 bases. The germline V gene encodes CDR1 LNHDA and CDR2 SQIVND (reference sequence).

In DNA form, the CDR3 reads TGTGCCACCAGCAGAGATACAGGGGGCGCGAATGAGCAGTTCTTC. Protein product: CATSRDTGGANEQFF. V is TRBV15 and J is TRBJ2-1, with 9 positions matching TRBD1. The J segment lost 7 bases and the V segment lost 0 bases, leaving 4 bases of the junction unmatched. CDR1 LNHNV and CDR2 YYDKDF come from the germline V gene (reference sequence). The CDR3 runs 15 residues.

In the case of this clone: The junction departs from the called germline gene at one end, perhaps through a read error. The genes are TRBV6-1 and TRBJ1-5; no clear D. Germline V lookup: CDR1 MNHNS, CDR2 SASEGT. There are 17 residues in the CDR3. This chain's CDR3 is CASREANKGGSNQPQHF. CDR3 bases: TGTGCCAGCAGGGAAGCTAACAAGGGCGGCAGCAATCAGCCCCAGCATTTT.

The chain recombines TRBV7-9 with TRBJ2-7; D gene ambiguous. Trimming stripped 0 bases from V and 2 bases from J, with 2 bases between. The CDR3 spans 12 residues. The germline V gene has CDR1 SEHNR and CDR2 FQNEAQ (reference sequence). The CDR3 bases are TGTGCCAGCAGCTTAGCGACCTACGAGCAGTACTTC. Its translation: CASSLATYEQYF.

V is TRBV19 and J is TRBJ2-6; TRBD1 matches at 9 bases. V shed 3 bases and J 0 bases; nucleotides not matched to a gene: 6. The CDR3 loop spans 18 amino acids. CDR1 and CDR2 (germline): LNHDA, SQIVND (reference sequence). CDR3 DNA sequence: TGTGCCAGTAGTATGCCCGGGACAGGGCCCTCTGGGGCCAACGTCCTGACTTTC. Translation gives CASSMPGTGPSGANVLTF.

The V gene is TRBV2, the J gene TRBJ2-3, with 16 positions matching TRBD2. Germline loops: CDR1 SNHLY, CDR2 FYNNEI. The CDR3 covers 18 residues. Germline trimming cut 9 bases from V and 4 bases from J; bases unmatched to any gene: 13. CDR3 DNA sequence: TGTGCCAGTTCCGGGACTAGCGGGAGGGCCGGGGGTGCAGATACGCAGTATTTT. Translation: CASSGTSGRAGGADTQYF.

The rearrangement uses TRBV25-1 and TRBJ2-1, with 10 bases aligning to TRBD2. This CDR3 has 18 amino acids. Germline assignment: CDR1 MGHDK and CDR2 SYGVNS. V shed 4 bases, J shed 12 bases, and the junction held 21 bases outside the gene matches. The CDR3 region has the DNA TGTGCCAGCAGTGGAAGGGGCCTAGCGGGAGTAGGGTTTGAGGTGCAGTTCTTC. This encodes CASSGRGLAGVGFEVQFF.

The rearrangement uses TRBV11-2 and TRBJ2-7; D not certain. This CDR3 is 14 amino acids long. Per the germline V gene, CDR1 is SGHAT and CDR2 is FQNNGV. V was cut by 5 bases and J by 4 bases, with 15 bases left in between. Here the CDR3 DNA reads TGTGCCAGCAGCCCGTTCGGCATAGGGTACGAGCAGTACTTC. Encoded protein: CASSPFGIGYEQYF.

The V and J genes are TRBV6-6 and TRBJ2-5, with D unclear. CDR3 length: 11 residues. In germline, CDR1 is MNHNY, CDR2 SVGAGI (reference sequence). Trimming removed 4 bases from V and 2 bases from J, with 2 bases in between. The CDR3 is CASSLQETQYF. CDR3 DNA sequence: TGTGCCAGCAGTTTACAAGAGACCCAGTACTTC.

The chain couples TRBV4-1 to TRBJ1-5; TRBD1 matches 9 bases. V shed 1 base and J 10 bases; nucleotides not matched to a gene: 11. The CDR3 is 16 amino acids. Germline values: CDR1 MGHRA, CDR2 YSYEKL. The chain's CDR3 is CASSQVGIGTGQPQHF. CDR3 nucleotides: TGCGCCAGCAGCCAAGTGGGTATCGGGACAGGGCAACCCCAGCATTTT.